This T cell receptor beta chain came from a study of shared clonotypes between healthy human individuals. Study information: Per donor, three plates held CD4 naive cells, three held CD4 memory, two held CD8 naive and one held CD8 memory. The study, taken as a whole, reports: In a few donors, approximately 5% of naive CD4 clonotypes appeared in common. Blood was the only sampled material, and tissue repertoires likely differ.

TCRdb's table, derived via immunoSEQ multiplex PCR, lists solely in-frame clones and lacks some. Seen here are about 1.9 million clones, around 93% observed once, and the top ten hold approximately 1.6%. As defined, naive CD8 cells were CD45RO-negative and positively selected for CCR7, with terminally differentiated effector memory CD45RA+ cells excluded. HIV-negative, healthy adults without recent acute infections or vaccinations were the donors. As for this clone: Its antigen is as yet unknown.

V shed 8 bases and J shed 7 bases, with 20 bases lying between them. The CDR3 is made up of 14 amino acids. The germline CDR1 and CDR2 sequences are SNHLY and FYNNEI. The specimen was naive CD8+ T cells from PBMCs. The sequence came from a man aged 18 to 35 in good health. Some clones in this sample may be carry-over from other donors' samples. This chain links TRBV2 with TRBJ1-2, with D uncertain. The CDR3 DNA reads TGTGCCAGCCACAGTCCTAGTCCAGAGTCTGGCTACACCTTC. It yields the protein CASHSPSPESGYTF.